The following is a T cell receptor beta chain sequence with its context. Other DNA sequences in the sample encode the same CDR3. The data were obtained in a study of shared T cell receptors in the human thymus. The assay was immunoSEQ multiplex PCR, and TCRdb's table has in-frame clones only and misses some. Here the sample spans about 610,000 clones, 88% being singletons. The CDR3 is 16 residues long. Germline V gene data show CDR1 as SGHKS and CDR2 as YYEKEE (reference sequence). The V end was cut by 4 bases, the J end by 5 bases, with 18 bases between. These data also formed part of another study, on human thymus T cells. According to that study: Donor material was obtained from healthy Finnish infants undergoing corrective surgery for congenital heart defects. Resections removed during corrective heart surgery provided the thymus tissue used. Blood and thymic repertoires both appeared biased in V and J gene usage. Reports from related research described highly overlapping thymic repertoires among unrelated individuals.

This TCR came from a boy younger than two with a congenital heart defect. Specimen: thymocytes. V gene TRBV5-5 combines with J gene TRBJ1-4; TRBD1 is a possible D gene (5 bases). The DNA of the CDR3 is TGTGCCAGCAGCCGACCCGTCACAGGTTACAATGAAAAACTGTTTTTT. It yields the protein CASSRPVTGYNEKLFF. Full variable domain (rest looked up from reference TRBV5-5 and TRBJ1-4): DAGVTQSPTHLIKTRGQQVTLRCSPISGHKSVSWYQQVLGQGPQFIFQYYEKEERGRGNFPDRFSARQFPNYSSELNVNALLLGDSALYLCASSRPVTGYNEKLFFGSGTQLSVL.